This T cell receptor (beta chain) came from a study of response to subunit inactivated influenza vaccine. TCRdb called the RT-PCR reads again in MiXCR, with one record for every CDR3 protein. The repertoire consists of about 540,000 distinct CDR3 sequences, with around 25% occurring once and the leading ten covering approximately 3%. V lost 3 bases, J lost 6 bases, and 10 bases stayed unmatched. The CDR3 length is 16 residues. This clonotype came up many times. The same sample was also used in a study of T cells expressing NK-cell markers. Per that study: UMIs accompanied the 5'RACE template switching by which TCR beta cDNA was made. From sorted CD3+CD56+NKG2C+, CD3+CD56+NKG2C- and CD3+CD56-NKG2C+ T cells came the TCR beta repertoires.

The receptor was isolated from a man aged 50 to 60 who received an inactivated influenza vaccine. The starting material was CD4+ T cells sorted from PBMCs, obtained 12 days after vaccination. The chain combines TRBV12-3 or TRBV12-4 with TRBJ1-5, with 8 positions matching TRBD1. The CDR3 bases are TGTGCCAGCAGTTTCCAGCCAGGGGGCGTCGGTCAGCCCCAGCATTTT. It encodes CASSFQPGGVGQPQHF.